This TCR beta chain was recorded in a study of response to subunit inactivated influenza vaccine. In TCRdb, the RT-PCR reads were re-called with MiXCR into one record per CDR3 protein. The sample holds roughly 570,000 distinct CDR3 sequences; under 15% are singletons and the top ten take about an eighth. J lost 5 bases, V lost 3 bases, and 9 bases had no gene match. Germline CDR1 SGDLS, CDR2 YYNGEE. The CDR3 is 16 amino acids. This clonotype appeared a few times. The source material was PBMCs from blood, sampled 40 to 50 days after vaccination. The V and J genes are TRBV9 and TRBJ2-3, with TRBD1 matching 10 bases. This receptor was taken from a man aged 50 or older who received an inactivated influenza vaccine. CDR3 amino acids: CASSASTGGPGDTQYF. As DNA, the CDR3 is TGTGCCAGCAGCGCTTCGACAGGGGGCCCCGGAGATACGCAGTATTTT.